This T cell receptor beta chain was found in a study of Graves' ophthalmopathy and Graves' hyperthyroidism. The sample holds one count of this clonotype. This clone may be a read error of a much larger clone one base away. Patients were diagnosed from clinical symptoms, serum thyroxine, TRAb, thyroid ultrasound and orbital computed tomography. TCR beta CDR3 amplification used RNA transcripts. An opening RT-PCR round employed HTBI primers and preceded a second-round multiplex PCR. Each CDR3 protein gets one entry after TCRdb re-called the multiplex PCR reads with MiXCR. The table has about 220,000 distinct CDR3 sequences, roughly a fifth seen once. Material: peripheral blood. The clonotype was recovered from a woman between 45 and 60 years old with Graves' ophthalmopathy.

CDR3 amino acids: CVSSPNDRSSYEQYF. CDR3 nucleotide sequence: TGCGTCAGCAGCCCAAACGACCGAAGCTCCTACGAGCAGTACTTC. The V and J genes are TRBV4-1 and TRBJ2-7, with unresolved D. The germline gives CDR1 MGHRA, CDR2 YSYEKL. The CDR3 has 15 residues.